The clone carrying this TCR beta chain has only a few counts. The data were produced by immunoSEQ multiplex PCR, yet TCRdb's version contains in-frame clones alone and is incomplete. In the table there are over a million clones, approximately 72% of which are singletons. This specimen comes from a study of shared clonotypes between healthy human individuals. CDR1 is SEHNR, CDR2 FQNEAQ, per germline (reference sequence). V shed 3 bases and J shed 1 base, with 10 bases lying between them. The CDR3 sequence is 15 residues long. The TCR comes from a man younger than 35 in good health. The chain carries TRBV7-9 and TRBJ1-3; D uncertain. Sequencing was carried out using memory CD4+ T cells sorted from blood. Subset: CD45RA-negative fraction. Here the CDR3 reads CASSLVFGSGNTIYF. The CDR3 nucleotides read TGTGCCAGCAGCTTGGTCTTCGGGTCTGGAAACACCATATATTTT.